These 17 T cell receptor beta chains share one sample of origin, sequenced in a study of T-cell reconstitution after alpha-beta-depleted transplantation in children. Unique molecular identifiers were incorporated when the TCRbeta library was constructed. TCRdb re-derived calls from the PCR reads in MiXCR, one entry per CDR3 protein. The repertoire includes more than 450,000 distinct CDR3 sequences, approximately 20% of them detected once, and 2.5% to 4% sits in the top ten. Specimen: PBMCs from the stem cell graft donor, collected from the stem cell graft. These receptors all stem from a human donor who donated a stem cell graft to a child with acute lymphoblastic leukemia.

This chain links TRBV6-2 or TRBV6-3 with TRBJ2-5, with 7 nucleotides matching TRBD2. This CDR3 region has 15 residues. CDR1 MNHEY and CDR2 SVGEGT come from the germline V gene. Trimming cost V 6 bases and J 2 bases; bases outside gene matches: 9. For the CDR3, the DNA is TGTGCCAGCAGACCGTCTCTAGCGGAGCAAGAGACCCAGTACTTC. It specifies CASRPSLAEQETQYF.

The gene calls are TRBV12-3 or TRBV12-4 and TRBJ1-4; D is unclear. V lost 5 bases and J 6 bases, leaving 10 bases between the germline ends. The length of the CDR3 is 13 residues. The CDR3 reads CASSTRMHEKLFF. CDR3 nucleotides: TGTGCCAGCAGTACTCGGATGCATGAAAAACTGTTTTTT.

This CDR3 reads CASSLLPSGANVLTF. CDR3 sequence (DNA): TGTGCCAGCAGCTTGCTGCCCTCTGGGGCCAACGTCCTGACTTTC. The J gene is TRBJ2-6, the V gene TRBV5-5; D is ambiguous. This CDR3 contains 15 residues. CDR1 and CDR2 from the germline V gene are SGHKS and YYEKEE (reference sequence). V was pared by 1 base and J by 0 bases, with 5 bases between.

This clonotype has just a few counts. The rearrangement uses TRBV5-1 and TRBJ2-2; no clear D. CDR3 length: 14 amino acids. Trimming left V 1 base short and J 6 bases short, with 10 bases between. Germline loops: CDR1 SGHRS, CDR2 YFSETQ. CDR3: CASSLSPGPGELFF. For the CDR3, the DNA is TGCGCCAGCAGCTTGTCCCCAGGTCCCGGGGAGCTGTTTTTT.

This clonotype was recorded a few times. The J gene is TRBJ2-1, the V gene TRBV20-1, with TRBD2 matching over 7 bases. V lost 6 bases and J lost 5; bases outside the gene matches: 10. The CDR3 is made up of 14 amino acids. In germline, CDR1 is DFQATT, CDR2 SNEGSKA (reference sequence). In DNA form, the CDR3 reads TGCAGTGCGGCCGACAGCGGGATAAACAATGAGCAGTTCTTC. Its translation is CSAADSGINNEQFF.

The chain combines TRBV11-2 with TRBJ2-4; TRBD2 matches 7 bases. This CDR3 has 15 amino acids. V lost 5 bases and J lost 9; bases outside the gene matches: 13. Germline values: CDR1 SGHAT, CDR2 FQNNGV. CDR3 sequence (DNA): TGTGCCAGCAGCCCCCTTTCGGGGAGGGGTATCATTCAGTACTTC. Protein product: CASSPLSGRGIIQYF.

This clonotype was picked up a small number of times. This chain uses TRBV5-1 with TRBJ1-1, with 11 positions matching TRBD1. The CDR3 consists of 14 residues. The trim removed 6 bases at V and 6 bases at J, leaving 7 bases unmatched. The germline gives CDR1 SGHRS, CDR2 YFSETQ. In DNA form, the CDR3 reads TGCGCCAGCACCACTGGACAGGGGGCGCCTGAAGCTTTCTTT. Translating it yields CASTTGQGAPEAFF.

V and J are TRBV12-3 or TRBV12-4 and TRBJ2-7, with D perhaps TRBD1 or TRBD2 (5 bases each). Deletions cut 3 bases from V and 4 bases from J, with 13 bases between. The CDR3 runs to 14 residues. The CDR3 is CASSFRGVGYEQYF. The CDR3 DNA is TGTGCCAGCAGTTTTAGAGGGGTAGGTTACGAGCAGTACTTC.

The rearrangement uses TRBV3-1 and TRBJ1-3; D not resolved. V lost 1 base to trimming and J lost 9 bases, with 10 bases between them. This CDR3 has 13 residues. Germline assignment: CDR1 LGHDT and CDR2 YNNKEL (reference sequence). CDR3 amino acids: CASSQGPRPTIYF. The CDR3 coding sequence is TGTGCCAGCAGCCAAGGGCCTCGCCCCACCATATATTTT. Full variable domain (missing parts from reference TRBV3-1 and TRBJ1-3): DTAVSQTPKYLVTQMGNDKSIKCEQNLGHDTMYWYKQDSKKFLKIMFSYNNKELIINETVPNRFSPKSPDKAHLNLHINSLELGDSAVYFCASSQGPRPTIYFGEGSWLTVV.

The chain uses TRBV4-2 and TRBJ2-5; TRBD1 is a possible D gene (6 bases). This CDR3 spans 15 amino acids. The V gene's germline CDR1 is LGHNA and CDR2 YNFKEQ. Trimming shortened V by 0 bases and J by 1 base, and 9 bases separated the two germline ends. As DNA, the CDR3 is TGTGCCAGCAGCCAAGAGTGGGGGCTCCAAGAGACCCAGTACTTC. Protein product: CASSQEWGLQETQYF.

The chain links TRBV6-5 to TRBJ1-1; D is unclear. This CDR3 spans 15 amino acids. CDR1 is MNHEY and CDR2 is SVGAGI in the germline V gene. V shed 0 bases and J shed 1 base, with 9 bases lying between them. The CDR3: CASSYSSSANTEAFF. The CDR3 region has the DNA TGTGCCAGCAGTTACTCGAGTTCAGCGAACACTGAAGCTTTCTTT.

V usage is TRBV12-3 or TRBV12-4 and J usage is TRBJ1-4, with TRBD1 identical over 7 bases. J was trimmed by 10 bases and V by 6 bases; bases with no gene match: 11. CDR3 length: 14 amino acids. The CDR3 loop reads CASSVRQGFAKLFF. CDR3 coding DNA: TGTGCCAGCAGCGTACGACAGGGTTTCGCAAAACTGTTTTTT.

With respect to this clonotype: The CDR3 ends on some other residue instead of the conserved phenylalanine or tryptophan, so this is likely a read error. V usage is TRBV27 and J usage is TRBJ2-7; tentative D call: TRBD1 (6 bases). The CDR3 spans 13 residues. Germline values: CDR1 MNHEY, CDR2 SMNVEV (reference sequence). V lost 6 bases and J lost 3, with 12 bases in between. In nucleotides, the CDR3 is TGTGCCAGCAGCCCAGGGGTCGGCTACGAGCAGTACTTA. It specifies CASSPGVGYEQYL.

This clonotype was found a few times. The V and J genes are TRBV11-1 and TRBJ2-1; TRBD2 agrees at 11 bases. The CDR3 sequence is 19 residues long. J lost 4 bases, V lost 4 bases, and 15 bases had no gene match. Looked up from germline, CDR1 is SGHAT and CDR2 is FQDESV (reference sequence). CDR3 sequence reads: CASSSTLAGGPYRYNEQFF. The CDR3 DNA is TGTGCCAGCAGCTCAACGTTAGCGGGAGGGCCCTACCGTTACAATGAGCAGTTCTTC. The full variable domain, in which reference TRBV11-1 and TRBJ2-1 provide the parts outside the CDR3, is EAEVAQSPRYKITEKSQAVAFWCDPISGHATLYWYRQILGQGPELLVQFQDESVVDDSQLPKDRFSAERLKGVDSTLKIQPAELGDSAMYLCASSSTLAGGPYRYNEQFFGPGTRLTVL.

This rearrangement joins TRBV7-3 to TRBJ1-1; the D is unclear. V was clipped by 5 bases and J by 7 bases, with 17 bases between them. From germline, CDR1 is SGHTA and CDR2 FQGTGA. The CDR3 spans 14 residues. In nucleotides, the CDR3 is TGTGCCAGCAGCCTAAATCTGGGAGGCAATGAAGCTTTCTTT. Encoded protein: CASSLNLGGNEAFF.

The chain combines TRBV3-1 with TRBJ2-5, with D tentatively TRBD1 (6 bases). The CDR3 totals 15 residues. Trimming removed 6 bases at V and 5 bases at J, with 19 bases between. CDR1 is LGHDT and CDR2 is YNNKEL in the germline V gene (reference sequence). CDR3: CASRTPQGSGETQYF. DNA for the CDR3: TGTGCCAGCAGAACCCCACAGGGCTCGGGGGAGACCCAGTACTTC.

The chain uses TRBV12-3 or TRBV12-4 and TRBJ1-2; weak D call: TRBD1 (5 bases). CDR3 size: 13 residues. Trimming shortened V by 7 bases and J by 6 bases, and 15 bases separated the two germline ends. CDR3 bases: TGTGCCAGCAACTCCCCGGACACCCATGGCTACACCTTC. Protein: CASNSPDTHGYTF.